This T cell receptor (beta chain) was recovered during a study of early T cells in non-severe SARS-CoV-2 infection. Study summary: Unsorted whole blood bulk RNA was sequenced, with unpaired chains.

Findings and limits, study-wide: Matching results from VDJdb favored anti-spike CD8 responses, leaving private and CD4 specificities undetected.

V lost 6 bases, J lost 1 base, and 12 bases lay in between. The germline V gene has CDR1 LNHDA and CDR2 SQIVND (reference sequence). The CDR3 spans 15 residues. Regarding this clonotype: What it recognizes is unknown.

Unique molecular identifier tags were affixed to discrete cDNA molecules. TCRdb reprocessed the 5' RACE reads with MiXCR, giving one entry per CDR3 protein. The table includes roughly 67,000 distinct CDR3 sequences, 9% to 15% detected once. The sequence was obtained from an adult who was a healthcare worker with PCR-confirmed SARS-CoV-2 infection or an uninfected control (not recorded which). The J gene is TRBJ2-2, the V gene TRBV19; D assignment may be TRBD1 or TRBD2 (6 bases each). The specimen was whole blood. CDR3 amino acids: CASRDGGQNTGELFF. Here the CDR3 DNA reads TGTGCCAGTAGGGACGGGGGACAGAACACCGGGGAGCTGTTTTTT.